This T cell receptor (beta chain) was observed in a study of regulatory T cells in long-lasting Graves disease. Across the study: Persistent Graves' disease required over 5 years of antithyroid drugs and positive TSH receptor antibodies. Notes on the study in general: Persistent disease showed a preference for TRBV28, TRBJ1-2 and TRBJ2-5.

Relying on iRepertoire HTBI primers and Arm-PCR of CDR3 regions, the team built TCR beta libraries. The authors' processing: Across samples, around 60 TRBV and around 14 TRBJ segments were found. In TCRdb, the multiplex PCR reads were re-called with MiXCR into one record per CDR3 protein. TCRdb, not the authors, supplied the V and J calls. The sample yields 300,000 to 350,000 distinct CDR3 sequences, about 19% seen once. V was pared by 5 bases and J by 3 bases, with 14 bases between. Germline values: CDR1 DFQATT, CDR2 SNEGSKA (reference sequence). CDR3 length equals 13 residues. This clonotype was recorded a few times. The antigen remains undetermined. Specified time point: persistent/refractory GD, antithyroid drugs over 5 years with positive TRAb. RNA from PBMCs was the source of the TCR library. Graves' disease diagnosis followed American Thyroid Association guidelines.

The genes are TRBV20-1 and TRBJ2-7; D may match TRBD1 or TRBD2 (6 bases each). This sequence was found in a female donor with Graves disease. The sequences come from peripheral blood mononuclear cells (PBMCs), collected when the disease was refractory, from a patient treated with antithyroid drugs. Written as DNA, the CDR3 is TGCAGTGCTGTCCGGGGGCCCAACTACGAGCAGTACTTC. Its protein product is CSAVRGPNYEQYF.